This T cell receptor (beta chain) was sequenced in a study of graft-versus-host responses after intestinal transplantation. Whole-study context: Recipients had multivisceral, liver-intestinal, or isolated intestinal transplants. Every one of the recipients received anti-thymocyte globulin induction and afterwards took tacrolimus and steroids for around 3 years.

In regard to this clone: Its target is unknown.

Trimming took off 5 bases at V and 2 bases at J, with 12 bases between the two ends. Germline V lookup: CDR1 SGHNT, CDR2 YENEEA. This CDR3 is built from 14 residues. Findings and caveats of the study: Recipient marrow held GvH clones, some first seen in ileum or blood.

The data were produced by immunoSEQ multiplex PCR, yet TCRdb's version contains in-frame clones alone and is incomplete. The data show 80,000 to 100,000 clones, under 95% seen once. The receptor's source is a human donor who was the organ donor for an intestinal transplant. The input for sequencing was unstimulated CD8+ T cells sorted from spleen or lymph node cells, taken before transplant. The V gene is TRBV11-3, the J gene TRBJ2-5; perhaps TRBD1 as D (5 bases). The CDR3 here is CASSPRQRQETQYF. CDR3 bases: TGTGCCAGCAGCCCACGACAGCGACAAGAGACCCAGTACTTC.